This T cell receptor beta chain was sequenced for a study of control samples from healthy donors and cancer patients. V was trimmed by 2 bases and J by 4 bases, leaving 11 bases between them. Per germline, CDR1 MNHEY and CDR2 SMNVEV (reference sequence). The CDR3 covers 14 residues. TCRdb keeps only in-frame clones here, not all; method: immunoSEQ multiplex PCR. Of about 160,000 clones listed, under 96% are singletons. This clonotype was sampled from a woman in her 30s in good health. The chain combines TRBV27 with TRBJ1-2, with D perhaps TRBD1 (5 bases). The sequencing sample was made of blood. The CDR3 is CASSLRGGTYGYTF. DNA of the CDR3: TGTGCCAGCAGTTTACGGGGAGGGACCTATGGCTACACCTTC.